Here is one T cell receptor beta chain with its context. The entry originates in a study of blood T cell repertoires in COVID-19. Per the original methods: Amplifying reference gene primers gave estimates of nucleated cell counts. The method was immunoSEQ multiplex PCR; TCRdb's version includes in-frame clones alone and lacks a portion of them. V and J calls plus clone size are reproduced from that table; the DNA served to infer D and trimming. The sample consists of 280,000 or so clones, approximately 83% of them appearing once. The sequencing input was PBMCs or T cells enriched from blood (not recorded which). This clonotype originated in a man younger than 45 who had recovered from COVID-19.

The CDR3 sequence: CASSVDYHEQYF. The CDR3 DNA reads TGTGCCAGTAGTGTCGACTACCACGAGCAGTACTTC. This chain uses TRBV19 with TRBJ2-7; maybe TRBD2 (5 bases). The germline V and J ends were trimmed by 5 bases and 5 bases, with 10 bases remaining between them. The CDR3 is made up of 12 amino acids. Germline V lookup: CDR1 LNHDA, CDR2 SQIVND (reference sequence).